This T cell receptor beta chain is drawn from a study of regulatory T cells in long-lasting Graves disease. Study-wide results and limits: Possibly, too few samples lowered accuracy.

Noted time point: persistent/refractory GD, antithyroid drugs over 5 years with positive TRAb. From RNA extracted from PBMCs, the TCR library was made. The source of the patients was an endocrinology department in Xi'an, China. Staff took roughly 8.8 milliliters of peripheral blood and put it into EDTA tubes. CDR3-region Arm-PCR and iRepertoire HTBI primers produced the TCR beta libraries. TCRdb re-derived calls from the multiplex PCR reads in MiXCR, one entry per CDR3 protein. The sample shows some 430,000 distinct CDR3 sequences, around a fifth of them seen only once. Remarks on this clonotype: Its antigen is not known.

This clonotype originated in a female donor with Graves disease. The material was peripheral blood mononuclear cells (PBMCs), obtained when the disease was refractory, from a patient treated with antithyroid drugs.

CDR3: CASSREPYGYTF. The CDR3 region has the DNA TGTGCCAGCAGTCGGGAGCCCTATGGCTACACCTTC. The chain uses TRBV6-1 and TRBJ1-2; D unresolved. This CDR3 is built from 12 residues. CDR1 and CDR2 from the germline V gene are MNHNS and SASEGT. V lost 5 bases and J 4 bases, leaving 8 bases between the germline ends.